This TCR beta chain was profiled in a study of T cell responses to AZD1222 COVID-19 vaccine. Study results and limitations: CD4 TCRs associated with vaccination spanned spike, dominating at 160-218 and 743-854. The study identified only 6 or 7 AZD1222 recipients as seropositive at baseline. Donor demographics were predominantly white British with a female majority; clonal diversity may be underestimated.

As for this clone: Its antigen is currently unknown.

V gave up 5 bases and J gave up 7 bases, with 9 bases separating them. The length of the CDR3 is 12 residues. The germline CDR1 and CDR2 sequences are KGHSH and LQKENI. Some clones are missing from TCRdb's copy, which holds only in-frame ones; the method was immunoSEQ multiplex PCR. Of some 120,000 clones detected, around 94% appear once; the ten largest clones hold roughly 1.6%. The sample was peripheral blood, taken 28 days after the second AZD1222 dose. The chain employs TRBV18 and TRBJ2-1, with D perhaps TRBD1 (5 bases). The clonotype originates from an adult who received the AZD1222 COVID-19 vaccine. CDR3: CASSVQENEQFF. The CDR3 region has the DNA TGTGCCAGCTCAGTACAGGAGAATGAGCAGTTCTTC.